This TCR beta chain was sequenced in a study of identical twins. Study-wide results and caveats: Twins' excess sharing was less marked for out-of-frame beta sequences.

There are 16 residues in the CDR3. Per the germline V gene, CDR1 is SGHVS and CDR2 is FQNEAQ. The V gene end was trimmed by 1 base and the J gene end by 5 bases; junction bases not matched to a gene: 7. Comment on this clonotype: Its matching antigen is unknown.

TCRdb used MiXCR to reprocess the 5' RACE reads, holding one entry per CDR3 protein. The table includes hundreds of thousands of distinct CDR3 sequences, roughly 9% detected once. These data were also filed under a second study, of yellow fever vaccine responses in identical twins. That source reports: Twins' vaccine T cell responses were reported to seem partly convergent and partly personalized.

The source material was CD8+ T cells sorted from blood. The rearrangement joins TRBV7-8 to TRBJ2-3; the match to TRBD1 covers 9 bases. The origin of this receptor is a woman aged 18-30 years in good health. CDR3 residues: CASSLGLDRGRDTQYF. CDR3 DNA: TGTGCCAGCAGCTTAGGACTGGACAGGGGAAGAGATACGCAGTATTTT.